Sequencing of this T cell receptor beta chain was carried out in a study of shared T cell receptors in the human thymus. Per the germline V gene, CDR1 is LGHNA and CDR2 is YSLEER. Trimming cost V 0 bases and J 8 bases, with 22 bases left between them. The CDR3 consists of 17 residues. Libraries were prepared by immunoSEQ multiplex PCR; TCRdb keeps only in-frame clonotypes and omits some of them. The repertoire holds around 730,000 clones, with over 75% as singletons. This clone was seen a few times. This same sample was also part of a study on human thymus T cells.

The TCR sequence derives from a girl under three years old with a congenital heart defect. The sequenced material came from thymocytes. This chain connects TRBV4-3 to TRBJ1-2; D is ambiguous. The CDR3 is CASSQDWGAYPHMGYTF. The CDR3, as DNA: TGCGCCAGCAGCCAAGATTGGGGAGCGTATCCTCATATGGGCTACACCTTC.